This T cell receptor beta chain stems from a study of blood T cell repertoires in COVID-19. Looking at the study overall: T cells, B-cell-depleted T cells, or PBMCs provided the cDNA or gDNA that served as material.

Only in-frame clones appear in the TCRdb table, and some are missing; sequencing was by immunoSEQ multiplex PCR. The sample holds some 50,000 clones, nearly 90% seen once. The V gene's germline CDR1 is SGHRS and CDR2 YFSETQ. V dropped 0 bases and J dropped 2 bases, with 15 bases sitting between them. This CDR3 region has 16 residues. The source is a man aged 55 to 70 with acute or convalescent COVID-19. Sample: peripheral blood. This chain uses TRBV5-1 with TRBJ2-7; TRBD2 might be the D (6 bases). CDR3: CASSLADGGGAYEQYF. The DNA of the CDR3 is TGCGCCAGCAGCTTGGCCGACGGGGGTGGCGCCTACGAGCAGTACTTC.